This T cell receptor beta chain was obtained from a study of T cell responses to AZD1222 COVID-19 vaccine. Study context: Timing groups of about 4 and about 12 weeks for second doses were pooled. Whole-study findings and limits: The breadth and depth of Spike-specific TCRs increased once two AZD1222 doses had been given. The donor cohort was predominantly white British with a female majority, and clonal diversity may have been underestimated.

To note about this clone: Its target is unknown.

TCRdb's copy holds only in-frame clones and misses some; the assay was immunoSEQ multiplex PCR. This table holds 85,000 to 100,000 clones, over 85% found once. This CDR3 region has 16 residues. Germline V gives CDR1 KGHDR, CDR2 SFDVKD. V dropped 3 bases and J dropped 4; count of bases not matched to a gene: 3. This sample comprised peripheral blood, obtained on day 0 of AZD1222 vaccination. This TCR was sampled from an adult in good health. J is TRBJ2-2 and V is TRBV24-1, with 11 bases aligning to TRBD1. DNA for the CDR3: TGTGCCACCAGTGATAGGACAGGGGGCCGCACCGGGGAGCTGTTTTTT. This encodes CATSDRTGGRTGELFF.